This entry features one T cell receptor beta chain sequence. Germline assignment: CDR1 SGHNT and CDR2 YYREEE (reference sequence). This CDR3 comprises 17 residues. V lost 0 bases, J lost 0 bases, and 13 bases lay in between. The data derive from a study of blood T cell repertoires in COVID-19. Across the whole study: COVID-19 samples, acute and convalescent, were from the United States, Italy and Spain.

As handled by the study authors: Amplification with reference gene primers provided the estimates of nucleated cell counts. Assay: immunoSEQ multiplex PCR; the TCRdb copy retains only in-frame clones and omits some. The V and J calls and clone size come from that table; D and trimming were worked out from the DNA. Of roughly 290,000 clones detected, around nine tenths appear once; the ten largest clones hold approximately 6.8%. The receptor's source is a woman between 25 and 40 years old with COVID-19, enrolled during active disease. The chain employs TRBV5-4 and TRBJ1-5; no firm D call. The sample consisted of peripheral blood. CDR3 nucleotides: TGTGCCAGCAGCTTGGGGCCCCACACACCTAGCAATCAGCCCCAGCATTTT. Protein product: CASSLGPHTPSNQPQHF.